These 21 T cell receptor beta chains share one sample of origin, sequenced in a study of early T cells in non-severe SARS-CoV-2 infection. In TCRdb, the 5' RACE reads were re-called with MiXCR into one record per CDR3 protein. The sample yields approximately 85,000 distinct CDR3 sequences, 9% to 15% seen once. Sequencing was done on a sample of whole blood. Receptors originate from an adult who was a healthcare worker with PCR-confirmed SARS-CoV-2 infection or an uninfected control (not recorded which).

This clonotype turned up a few times. This chain connects TRBV5-1 to TRBJ1-1; D is uncertain. This CDR3 has 16 residues. V gave up 0 bases and J gave up 5 bases, with 17 bases separating them. The germline CDR1 and CDR2 sequences are SGHRS and YFSETQ. CDR3 in amino acids: CASSLGRTARETEAFF. CDR3 DNA: TGCGCCAGCAGCTTGGGACGTACGGCCCGGGAGACTGAAGCTTTCTTT.

In this sample, this clonotype turned up many times. The chain recombines TRBV4-2 with TRBJ1-1, with D possibly being TRBD1 (6 bases). Trimming left V 4 bases short and J 3 bases short, with 18 bases between. This CDR3 has 16 residues. Germline assignment: CDR1 LGHNA and CDR2 YNFKEQ. The CDR3 nucleotides read TGTGCCAGCAGCCGGGACGGAATGGACAGCTACACTGAAGCTTTCTTT. This gives the protein CASSRDGMDSYTEAFF.

V and J are TRBV4-1 and TRBJ1-1; the match to TRBD1 covers 9 bases. The CDR3 is 11 residues long. V lost 5 bases, J lost 11 bases, and 3 bases stayed unmatched. Per germline, CDR1 MGHRA and CDR2 YSYEKL. Written as DNA, the CDR3 is TGCGCCAGCAGCGGAGACAGGGGGGCTTTCTTT. This codes for CASSGDRGAFF.

The CDR3 DNA is TGTGCCAGCAGCCAAGATGCGGCGGCCTCCTACAATGAGCAGTTCTTC. It is translated as CASSQDAAASYNEQFF. The genes are TRBV4-2 and TRBJ2-1; D unresolved. The CDR3 is made up of 16 amino acids. The V end lost 0 bases, the J end lost 0 bases, and 9 bases lay between the germline ends. Germline V gene sequence: CDR1 LGHNA, CDR2 YNFKEQ.

This chain links TRBV30 with TRBJ1-2, with D uncertain. Trimming shortened V by 5 bases and J by 8 bases, and 15 bases separated the two germline ends. The CDR3 is 12 amino acids. Germline V gene sequence: CDR1 GTSNPN, CDR2 SVGIG (reference sequence). The CDR3 here is CAWVTPHSGYTF. For the CDR3, the DNA is TGTGCCTGGGTCACCCCACACTCAGGCTACACCTTC.

This clonotype showed up many times. This sequence joins TRBV6-6 and TRBJ2-3, with 11 nucleotides matching TRBD2. From germline, CDR1 is MNHNY and CDR2 SVGAGI (reference sequence). Trimming cost V 0 bases and J 5 bases; bases outside gene matches: 4. The CDR3 runs to 16 residues. This chain's CDR3 is CASSYSSGRAQDTQYF. CDR3 sequence (DNA): TGTGCCAGCAGTTACTCTAGCGGGAGGGCTCAAGATACGCAGTATTTT.

The rearrangement joins TRBV12-3 or TRBV12-4 to TRBJ1-4; TRBD1 agrees at 8 bases. The CDR3 totals 14 residues. V was pared by 5 bases and J by 4 bases, with 3 bases of the junction left unmatched. The CDR3 region has the DNA TGTGCCAGCAGTCTGACAGGGGTTAATGAAAAACTGTTTTTT. Its translation: CASSLTGVNEKLFF.

This clonotype showed up many times. The J gene is TRBJ2-1, the V gene TRBV7-9, with 8 bases identical to TRBD2. The germline V gene has CDR1 SEHNR and CDR2 FQNEAQ (reference sequence). Unmatched junction bases numbered 10, after V lost 4 bases and J lost 8 bases. The CDR3 loop spans 15 amino acids. The CDR3 is CASSWEPGLEHEQFF. The CDR3 bases are TGTGCCAGCAGCTGGGAACCGGGACTAGAACATGAGCAGTTCTTC. The full variable domain, completed using reference TRBV7-9 and TRBJ2-1, is DTGVSQNPRHKITKRGQNVTFRCDPISEHNRLYWYRQTLGQGPEFLTYFQNEAQLEKSRLLSDRFSAERPKGSFSTLEIQRTEQGDSAMYLCASSWEPGLEHEQFFGPGTRLTVL.

This clonotype was seen only a few times. The chain joins TRBV11-2 to TRBJ1-2; D perhaps matches TRBD1 (6 bases). Between the trimmed V and J ends, which lost 4 bases and 8 bases, there was a span of 20 bases. From germline, CDR1 is SGHAT and CDR2 FQNNGV. The CDR3 length is 15 residues. The CDR3 is CASSSLVGGRIGYTF. The CDR3 DNA sequence: TGTGCCAGCAGCTCCTTGGTGGGGGGGCGGATCGGCTACACCTTC.

V and J are TRBV20-1 and TRBJ2-2; no definite D call. The germline gives CDR1 DFQATT, CDR2 SNEGSKA (reference sequence). V was clipped by 0 bases and J by 0 bases, with 2 bases between them. CDR3 size: 13 residues. The CDR3 is CSAREANTGELFF. The CDR3 DNA reads as TGCAGTGCTAGAGAGGCGAACACCGGGGAGCTGTTTTTT.

V usage is TRBV5-6 and J usage is TRBJ2-6; D gene ambiguous. The V gene lost 4 bases and the J gene lost 1 base, with 12 bases spanning the gap. The CDR3 is made up of 16 amino acids. Germline CDR1 SGHDT, CDR2 YYEEEE. Here the CDR3 DNA reads TGTGCCAGCAGCCCGGGCGAGAAGTCTGGGGCCAACGTCCTGACTTTC. Its translation is CASSPGEKSGANVLTF.

This clonotype has only a few counts. The genes are TRBV7-2 and TRBJ2-1; possibly TRBD2 for D (6 bases). Germline loops: CDR1 SGHTA, CDR2 FQGNSA. V was shortened by 5 bases and J by 0 bases, with 11 bases between the two germline ends. This CDR3 region has 15 residues. The CDR3 DNA reads TGTGCCAGCAGCCGCATAGCGGACTCCTACAATGAGCAGTTCTTC. This sequence encodes CASSRIADSYNEQFF.

The V and J genes are TRBV5-5 and TRBJ1-5, with D uncertain. V was clipped by 4 bases and J by 5 bases, with 13 bases between them. CDR1 and CDR2 from the germline V gene are SGHKS and YYEKEE (reference sequence). The CDR3 length is 14 residues. CDR3 region: CASSPNRADQPQHF. Written as DNA, the CDR3 is TGTGCCAGCAGCCCTAACCGAGCCGATCAGCCCCAGCATTTT.

This clonotype was observed at least ten times. The rearrangement uses TRBV20-1 and TRBJ2-7, with 7 bases that match TRBD2. CDR1 and CDR2 from the germline V gene are DFQATT and SNEGSKA (reference sequence). J lost 5 bases, V lost 1 base, and 11 bases had no gene match. The CDR3 extends over 15 amino acids. The CDR3 DNA reads TGCAGTGCTAGAGGATCGACTAGCCCTATCCACGAGCAGTACTTC. This translates into CSARGSTSPIHEQYF.

The chain combines TRBV11-2 with TRBJ1-1, with a possible D match to TRBD1 (5 bases). Trimming took 3 bases from V and 1 from J, leaving 15 bases between them. CDR1 and CDR2 (germline): SGHAT, FQNNGV. The CDR3 is 16 amino acids. The DNA for the CDR3 is TGTGCCAGCAGCTTCAGCCAGGGTGGATGGAACACTGAAGCTTTCTTT. It yields the protein CASSFSQGGWNTEAFF.

This clonotype has ten or more counts. The chain carries TRBV12-3 or TRBV12-4 and TRBJ2-1, with D tentatively TRBD2 (6 bases). This CDR3 spans 15 amino acids. The V and J ends lost 7 bases and 3 bases respectively, with 16 bases between them. The CDR3 is CASNPSGTVYNEQFF. The CDR3 DNA sequence: TGTGCCAGCAATCCTTCCGGGACTGTCTACAATGAGCAGTTCTTC.

This CDR3 is CASSLAPGQGTNGYTF. DNA of the CDR3: TGTGCCAGCAGTTTAGCCCCGGGACAGGGAACGAATGGCTACACCTTC. This chain joins TRBV12-3 or TRBV12-4 and TRBJ1-2; 9 nucleotides line up with TRBD1. Unmatched junction bases numbered 8, after V lost 0 bases and J lost 6 bases. The CDR3 has 16 amino acids.

This clonotype was seen more than once but under ten times. The chain has TRBV5-6 and TRBJ2-3; TRBD1 matches 8 bases. The CDR3 is 16 residues long. Trimming took 2 bases from V and 0 from J; bases not matched to a gene: 5. Germline CDR1 is SGHDT and CDR2 is YYEEEE. The CDR3 nucleotides read TGTGCCAGCAGCTTTCTGGACAGGGCTAGCACAGATACGCAGTATTTT. Translation: CASSFLDRASTDTQYF.

This clonotype was seen repeatedly, ten times or more. The chain couples TRBV7-9 to TRBJ2-3, with TRBD2 identical over 9 bases. The germline gives CDR1 SEHNR, CDR2 FQNEAQ (reference sequence). The CDR3 totals 15 residues. V was pared by 3 bases and J by 6 bases, with 7 bases of the junction left unmatched. This CDR3 is CASSFAGGPSDTQYF. As DNA, the CDR3 is TGTGCCAGCAGCTTTGCGGGAGGGCCGTCGGATACGCAGTATTTT.

This clonotype was observed a handful of times. The chain links TRBV3-1 to TRBJ1-5; a weak D match, TRBD1 (5 bases). Per the germline V gene, CDR1 is LGHDT and CDR2 is YNNKEL (reference sequence). Trimming removed 0 bases from V and 9 bases from J, with 15 bases in between. This CDR3 has 15 amino acids. The DNA for the CDR3 is TGTGCCAGCAGCCAAGATATCACAGCGGGGCGGCCCCAGCATTTT. It specifies CASSQDITAGRPQHF.

This chain joins TRBV11-2 and TRBJ2-2, with D hard to call. V lost 0 bases, J lost 5 bases, and 4 bases lay in between. The germline CDR1 and CDR2 sequences are SGHAT and FQNNGV. CDR3 length: 13 amino acids. CDR3 sequence (DNA): TGTGCCAGCAGCTTAGATGAGACCGGGGAGCTGTTTTTT. Translated: CASSLDETGELFF.